The sequence of this T cell receptor (beta chain) was determined in a study of regulatory T cells in long-lasting Graves disease. The study's findings and limits: Persistent patients shared 2,500 to 3,000 public clonotypes among themselves. Newly diagnosed patients shared fewer, at roughly 1,000.

This clonotype has a count of ten or more. The antigen is undetermined. Specified time point: newly diagnosed GD, antithyroid drugs for less than 3 months. PBMCs were the source of the RNA used for TCR sequencing. The authors built TCR beta libraries using iRepertoire HTBI primers and Arm-PCR of CDR3 regions. From the multiplex PCR reads, TCRdb called clonotypes with MiXCR, one entry per CDR3 protein. Of roughly 430,000 distinct CDR3 sequences in the sample, about 17% were seen once. The germline CDR1 and CDR2 sequences are LNHNV and YYDKDF (reference sequence). Trimming took off 3 bases at V and 2 bases at J, with 13 bases between the two ends. This CDR3 has 15 residues. Separately, the same data were catalogued under a study of T cells in Graves' hyperthyroidism and ophthalmopathy.

This clonotype was sampled from a woman in her 30s with Graves disease. The input for sequencing was peripheral blood mononuclear cells (PBMCs), taken at new diagnosis, from a patient treated with antithyroid drugs. The chain has TRBV15 and TRBJ2-5; D might be TRBD1 or TRBD2, each matching 5 bases. CDR3 region: CATSSSRDGQETQYF. The DNA for the CDR3 is TGTGCCACCAGCAGTTCTAGGGACGGTCAAGAGACCCAGTACTTC.